This T cell receptor beta chain came from a study of T cell responses to AZD1222 COVID-19 vaccine. About the study: Second doses at about 4 or about 12 weeks were pooled. Overall study results and limits: Nearly half of spike-specific TCRs reportedly target variant regions that are unmutated in the B.1.351 and B.1.1.7 variants.

The protocol was immunoSEQ multiplex PCR, while the TCRdb copy is restricted to in-frame clones and leaves out a portion. This sample has around 130,000 clones, with more than 85% found just once. With respect to this clone: Its specificity is unknown.

V was clipped by 4 bases and J by 4 bases, with 8 bases between them. Germline CDR1 reads LGHDT; CDR2 reads YNNKEL (reference sequence). The CDR3 length is 14 residues. The TCR was taken from an adult in good health. The chain joins TRBV3-1 (or the pseudogene TRBV3-2) to TRBJ2-6, with unresolved D. The sequences come from peripheral blood, collected on day 0 of AZD1222 vaccination. CDR3 sequence (DNA): TGTGCCAGCAGCCGAAACGAGGGGGCCAACGTCCTGACTTTC. Translated, it gives CASSRNEGANVLTF.